This is a list of T cell receptor beta chains from one sample in a study of T cell repertoires in cytomegalovirus infection. TCRdb re-analysed the reads in MiXCR, keeping a single row per CDR3 protein. The sample holds fewer than 400,000 distinct CDR3 sequences; 18% are singletons and the top ten take 8.7%. Sequenced material: PBMCs. The origin of the receptors is a human donor in good health (CMV status not recorded). Some clones in this sample may be carry-over from other donors' samples. Both conserved end residues are part of each CDR3. The order of the fields is clone size, V gene, J gene, CDR3 protein. Size is stated for part of the rows, as once, few or many counts, or as a class when the clone is expanded.

many	TRBV7-6	TRBJ2-3	CASSLSGQSITDTQYF
many	TRBV7-2	TRBJ1-1	CASSPQVNTEAFF
-	TRBV7-8	TRBJ1-5	CASSFLRFTNQPQHF
few	TRBV6-1	TRBJ1-5	CASSTGNNQPQHF
few	TRBV6-2/TRBV6-3	TRBJ1-5	CASSRGAGGYSNQPQHF
-	TRBV15	TRBJ1-2	CATSRYRLDNYGYTF
few	TRBV11-2	TRBJ2-5	CASSSQPDKQETQYF
few	TRBV29-1	TRBJ2-3	CSVEDYPGPGSTDTQYF
-	TRBV20-1	TRBJ2-3	CSATPHDTQYF
few	TRBV12-3/TRBV12-4	TRBJ2-2	CASSWTGLDTGELFF
few	TRBV7-8	TRBJ2-1	CASSQLGGAAYNEQFF
-	TRBV4-3	TRBJ2-3	CASSQDARRDTQYF
-	TRBV2	TRBJ1-4	CASGDTTNEKLFF
many	TRBV7-2	TRBJ2-3	CASTLRGRRASGRPDTQYF
many	TRBV12-3/TRBV12-4	TRBJ2-7	CASSPPVAGTYEQYF
few	TRBV6-5	TRBJ2-3	CASSYLTGTGGTDTQYF
-	TRBV5-5	TRBJ2-3	CASSKDPGGGIDTQYF
many	TRBV7-8	TRBJ2-5	CASSLGVIRETQYF
few	TRBV14	TRBJ2-1	CASSHQDSYNEQFF
-	TRBV27	TRBJ1-2	CASSPRSQGPHYGYTF
-	TRBV12-3/TRBV12-4	TRBJ2-3	CASSLSTSPSTDTQYF
many	TRBV7-8	TRBJ2-1	CASSFLRSGSNEQFF
many	TRBV28	TRBJ2-7	CASSLGRDRAYEQYF
-	TRBV6-2/TRBV6-3	TRBJ2-1	CASSRGSLGNEQFF
-	TRBV15	TRBJ1-5	CATSRVGKGQPQHF
-	TRBV6-2/TRBV6-3	TRBJ2-5	CASSQDLLETQYF
few	TRBV12-3/TRBV12-4	TRBJ2-5	CASSEQGRVGTQYF
-	TRBV7-2	TRBJ2-1	CASSFGDRDYNEQFF
-	TRBV29-1	TRBJ1-2	CSAGREALGYGYTF
-	TRBV19	TRBJ1-5	CASSMGGQPQHF
many	TRBV19	TRBJ1-1	CASSIVPGQGPSEAFF
-	TRBV7-8	TRBJ2-3	CASSLELHSTDTQYF
-	TRBV2	TRBJ2-2	CASNIGHPGELFF